This is a list of T cell receptor beta chains from one sample in a study of CD8 T cell repertoires and HIV-1 epitope variants. Antigens for these TCRs are unknown. The repertoire was sequenced with immunoSEQ multiplex PCR; TCRdb's copy has only in-frame clones and lacks some. Of 5,500 or so clones listed, roughly two thirds are singletons. The specimen sequenced was cultured CD8+ T cells derived from PBMCs. The receptor source for this set is a male donor with HIV. Each CDR3 is given with its conserved first and last residue. A D gene is named only where the DNA matches it firmly. Clone size is not always given. Where it is, it says once, few, many or a class for expanded clones.

cdr3_length | d_call | j_call | clone_size | v_call | cdr3_nt | cdr3_aa
13 | NA | TRBJ2-1 | NA | TRBV7-9 | TGTGCCAGCAGCCCTGGATCAGCGGATGAGCAGTTCTTC | CASSPGSADEQFF
14 | NA | TRBJ2-5 | NA | TRBV5-4 | TGTGCCAGCAGCTCACCCAGGAGCCAAGAGACCCAGTACTTC | CASSSPRSQETQYF
13 | NA | TRBJ2-7 | NA | TRBV6-5 | TGTGCCAGCAGTTACTCTTTGGGCTACGAGCAGTACTTC | CASSYSLGYEQYF
17 | TRBD1 | TRBJ1-5 | few | TRBV19 | TGTGCCAGTAATTTCTTCGCGGGACAGGGTAGCAATCAGCCCCAGCATTTT | CASNFFAGQGSNQPQHF
19 | NA | TRBJ2-7 | hyperexpanded | TRBV4-3 | TGCGCCAGCAGCCAAGAGCCGGGAGCGGGCGCCCTGAGCTCCTACGAGCAGTACTTC | CASSQEPGAGALSSYEQYF
13 | NA | TRBJ2-1 | NA | TRBV28 | TGTGCCAGCAGTGGGGACCGACTCAATGAGCAGTTCTTC | CASSGDRLNEQFF
16 | NA | TRBJ2-7 | NA | TRBV7-8 | TGTGCCAGCAGCTTCTCCCGAGAGGGTGGGTCCTACGAGCAGTACTTC | CASSFSREGGSYEQYF
14 | TRBD2 | TRBJ2-7 | NA | TRBV5-5 | TGTGCCAGCAGTCCAGCGGGATTCATCTACGAGCAGTACTTC | CASSPAGFIYEQYF
16 | NA | TRBJ2-6 | NA | TRBV7-3 | TGTGCCAGCAGCTTACCGGAAAGGTCTGGGGCCAACGTCCTGACTTTC | CASSLPERSGANVLTF
11 | NA | TRBJ2-7 | NA | TRBV10-2 | TGCGCCAGCGGGTCGGTCTACGAGCAGTACTTC | CASGSVYEQYF
14 | NA | TRBJ1-5 | NA | TRBV5-4 | TGTGCCAGCAGCTTGCGGGGCAGCAATCAGCCCCAGCATTTT | CASSLRGSNQPQHF
13 | NA | TRBJ1-1 | few | TRBV27 | TGTGCCAGCAGTTTATCAGTCCGCACTGAAGCTTTCTTT | CASSLSVRTEAFF
14 | TRBD2 | TRBJ2-3 | NA | TRBV28 | TGTGCCAGCTGGGAAGCGGGAGCCACAGATACGCAGTATTTT | CASWEAGATDTQYF
14 | NA | TRBJ2-2 | few | TRBV7-7 | TGTGCCAGCAGCTTAGACCCGAACACCGGGGAGCTGTTTTTT | CASSLDPNTGELFF
16 | NA | TRBJ1-2 | NA | TRBV19 | TGTGCCAGTAGTATAGAAGGGCAGGAAATTAACTATGGCTACACCTTC | CASSIEGQEINYGYTF
15 | NA | TRBJ2-5 | NA | TRBV27 | TGTGCCAGCAGTTTAGGGCTAGCGAGGTGGGAGACCCAGTACTTC | CASSLGLARWETQYF
14 | NA | TRBJ1-5 | few | TRBV28 | TGTGCCAGCAGTTTGTCCCTGGTAAACCAGCCCCAGCATTTT | CASSLSLVNQPQHF
17 | TRBD1 | TRBJ2-7 | NA | TRBV23-1 | TGCGCCAGCAGTCAATCGGGGGACGGGACAGCGATCTACGAGCAGTACTTC | CASSQSGDGTAIYEQYF
19 | NA | TRBJ2-5 | once | TRBV10-2 | TGCGCCAGCAGTGAGTCGTATTTAGTAACAGCCCCAGCACAAGAGACCCAGTACTTC | CASSESYLVTAPAQETQYF
15 | NA | TRBJ2-1 | NA | TRBV5-6 | TGTGCCAGCAGCTTGGGGCAGAATACCTACAATGAGCAGTTCTTC | CASSLGQNTYNEQFF
14 | NA | TRBJ1-1 | NA | TRBV19 | TGTGCCAGTAGTATCGGAGACACAAACACTGAAGCTTTCTTT | CASSIGDTNTEAFF
13 | NA | TRBJ1-2 | NA | TRBV28 | TGTGCCAGCAGTTTATGGCAGCGCGATGGCTACACCTTC | CASSLWQRDGYTF
14 | NA | TRBJ1-4 | NA | TRBV2 | TGTGCCAGCAGTGACCCCAATGCTAGGGAAAAACTGTTTTTT | CASSDPNAREKLFF
14 | NA | TRBJ1-1 | NA | TRBV5-1 | TGCGCCAGCAGCTTGGGCGGGGGCGACACTGAAGCTTTCTTT | CASSLGGGDTEAFF
15 | NA | TRBJ1-2 | NA | TRBV5-6 | TGTGCCAGCAGCCGAGTATATGACCGCCGCTATGGCTACACCTTC | CASSRVYDRRYGYTF
13 | NA | TRBJ2-5 | NA | TRBV27 | TGTGCCAGCAGTTCGGGGAACCAAGAGACCCAGTACTTC | CASSSGNQETQYF
13 | NA | TRBJ2-2 | NA | TRBV11-3 | TGTGCCAGCAGCCCAAGGTCCACCGGGGAGCTGTTTTTT | CASSPRSTGELFF
13 | NA | TRBJ1-2 | NA | TRBV5-8 | TGTGCCAGCAGCTTGCTAAACAACTATGGCTACACCTTC | CASSLLNNYGYTF
15 | TRBD1 | TRBJ1-6 | NA | TRBV9 | TGTGCCAGCAGCGTAGGGTCGGACAGGGGGTCACCCCTCCACTTT | CASSVGSDRGSPLHF
12 | NA | TRBJ2-3 | NA | TRBV29-1 | TGCAGCATTTCAGGGTTTGTAAATACGCAGTATTTT | CSISGFVNTQYF
14 | NA | TRBJ2-7 | NA | TRBV5-1 | TGCGCCAGCAGCTTGGGTGGGGAATACTCGGAGCAGTACTTC | CASSLGGEYSEQYF
14 | NA | TRBJ1-1 | NA | TRBV28 | TGTGCCAGCAGTTTTCTAGCAGGGGACACTGAAGCTTTCTTT | CASSFLAGDTEAFF
13 | NA | TRBJ2-1 | NA | TRBV7-9 | TGTGCCAGCAGCTTACGCGTTGGCAATGAGCAGTTCTTC | CASSLRVGNEQFF
15 | TRBD1 | TRBJ2-7 | few | TRBV11-2 | TGTGCCAGCAGCTTAGGCTGGACAGGGGGGATCTTCGCGAACTTC | CASSLGWTGGIFANF
14 | TRBD1 | TRBJ1-5 | NA | TRBV7-3 | TGTGCCAGCAGCCCCACAGGGGGCAATCAGCCCCAGCATTTT | CASSPTGGNQPQHF
16 | NA | TRBJ1-3 | NA | TRBV5-1 | TGCGCCAGCAGCTTGACCCAGTACCATGGGGAGAACACCATATATTTT | CASSLTQYHGENTIYF
15 | TRBD1 | TRBJ1-2 | few | TRBV5-6 | TGTGCCAGCAGCCCGGGACAGGGGGTCGACTATGGCTACACCTTC | CASSPGQGVDYGYTF
14 | NA | TRBJ2-3 | NA | TRBV7-8 | TGTGCCAGCAGAGGCAGGGCTGGCACAGATACGCAGTATTTT | CASRGRAGTDTQYF
11 | NA | TRBJ2-1 | NA | TRBV5-5 | TGTGCCAGCAGCTTGGAGCCTCATCAGTTCTTC | CASSLEPHQFF
13 | NA | TRBJ1-1 | NA | TRBV15 | TGTGCCACCAGCCAACAGCCGAACACTGAAGCTTTCTTT | CATSQQPNTEAFF
13 | TRBD1 | TRBJ1-2 | NA | TRBV28 | TGTGCCAGCGATACAGGGGGAGAGTATGGCTACACCTTC | CASDTGGEYGYTF
14 | NA | TRBJ2-7 | once | TRBV4-3 | TGCGCCAGCAGCCGAGGGGGGCTAGCTGACGAGCAGTACTTC | CASSRGGLADEQYF
14 | NA | TRBJ2-3 | NA | TRBV28 | TGTGCCAGCTACGAGCAGTTAGGCACAGATACGCAGTATTTT | CASYEQLGTDTQYF
14 | NA | TRBJ1-5 | NA | TRBV11-2 | TGTGCCAGCAGCCCCGACCCACTGGTCCGGCCCCAGCATTTT | CASSPDPLVRPQHF
13 | NA | TRBJ1-5 | few | TRBV7-9 | TGTGCCAGCAGCTTAGGATCCCATCAGCCCCAGCATTTT | CASSLGSHQPQHF
13 | NA | TRBJ1-5 | few | TRBV6-5 | TGTGCCAGTAGGGGGGGCTTCAATCAGCCCCAGCATTTT | CASRGGFNQPQHF
16 | NA | TRBJ2-1 | NA | TRBV5-1 | TGCGCCAGCAGCCCAAAGTCCGGGAGCTCCTACAATGAGCAGTTCTTC | CASSPKSGSSYNEQFF
15 | TRBD2 | TRBJ2-1 | NA | TRBV7-6 | TGTGCCAGCAGCTTAGGGACTAGCGGAGACAATGAGCAGTTCTTC | CASSLGTSGDNEQFF
11 | NA | TRBJ2-7 | NA | TRBV28 | TGTGCCAGCAGTTCCAACTACGAGCAGTACTTC | CASSSNYEQYF
12 | NA | TRBJ2-7 | NA | TRBV4-2 | TGTGCCAGCAGCCAAGCAGGGGCCGAGCAGTACTTC | CASSQAGAEQYF
16 | NA | TRBJ1-1 | NA | TRBV19 | TGTGCCAGTAGTCCCCCGGGCCTTTACCTGAACACTGAAGCTTTCTTT | CASSPPGLYLNTEAFF
15 | NA | TRBJ1-4 | NA | TRBV5-4 | TGTGCCAGCAGCTTGGGAGCCCCCCGGGATGAAAAACTGTTTTTT | CASSLGAPRDEKLFF
13 | NA | TRBJ1-1 | few | TRBV11-3 | TGTGCCAGCAGCTTCGCCGGGAACACTGAAGCTTTCTTT | CASSFAGNTEAFF
15 | TRBD1 | TRBJ2-5 | few | TRBV4-3 | TGCGCCAGCAGCCAAGACTACAGGGGACAAGAGACCCAGTACTTC | CASSQDYRGQETQYF
14 | NA | TRBJ2-5 | NA | TRBV7-8 | TGTGCCAGCAGCGGGAGCCAGCGGGCGGAGACCCAGTACTTC | CASSGSQRAETQYF
13 | NA | TRBJ2-7 | NA | TRBV13 | TGTGCCAGCAGCTTAGCAGGGCATCACGAGCAGTACTTC | CASSLAGHHEQYF
15 | NA | TRBJ1-4 | NA | TRBV6-5 | TGTGCCAGCACCCATCGGGGCGCGGCTAATGAAAAACTGTTTTTT | CASTHRGAANEKLFF
15 | TRBD1 | TRBJ2-1 | NA | TRBV15 | TGTGCCACCAGCAGGGACAGGGACCCTGTCAATGAGCAGTTCTTC | CATSRDRDPVNEQFF